This TCR beta chain was recorded in a study of blood T cell dynamics during melanoma immunotherapy (dated by TCRdb to the early 2020s). In the study overall: All patients had metastatic melanoma and were given first-line pembrolizumab or nivolumab plus ipilimumab as standard of care in the United Kingdom. Peripheral T cell receptor repertoires of metastatic melanoma patients were profiled before and after one cycle of checkpoint inhibitor therapy to find early correlates of response. The training cohort consisted of consecutive patients, while an additional independent group of patients from the same centre was pooled to form an external validation set. What the authors observed across the whole study: Whether the T cell clones driving repertoire changes were melanoma-specific or reflected general immune activation could not be determined in the study. Patients who later achieved disease control showed a bifurcated PBMC repertoire reorganization at W3, with increased clonality or increased diversity, unlike progressors. The relatively small sample size was acknowledged as a potential limitation on generalization of the results.

Relative to germline, V is 5 bases shorter and J is 6 bases shorter, with 20 bases between their ends. Its CDR3 holds 16 amino acids, cysteine through phenylalanine. The sequence is cut down to CDR3 DNA, 48 bases in frame from base 1. Reading the germline V gene gives CDR1 SGHVS and CDR2 FQNEAQ. Concerning this clone: Its antigen is not yet known. Base-call qualities are not available, and no considerably larger clone is one nucleotide away.

A fixed 350 ng of DNA was loaded for every bulk PBMC sample. The immunoSEQ TCRb Assay kit was used according to manufacturer instructions to amplify TCR beta CDR3 sequences from genomic DNA. The KAPA Library Quantification Kit for Illumina platforms was used to quantify pooled libraries by qPCR. Pooled libraries were sequenced on an Illumina NextSeq 500, clustered at roughly 0.55-1.1 pM. In the original analysis: The TCR data were analyzed using immunoSEQ ANALYZER and the R LymphoSeq package. A rearrangement efficiency score was calculated as productive divided by the sum of productive and non-productive CDR3 sequences. Clonality was measured with the Gini coefficient and diversity with the Renyi index at alpha=1, compared pairwise between timepoints within each patient. Clonal relatedness used an edit distance of 3, and repertoire similarity used the Bhattacharyya coefficient, both computed in LymphoSeq. Linear discriminant analysis on week-3 changes in clonality and diversity was built with the R MASS and caret packages to classify response. Held by TCRdb, this immuneACCESS table contains in-frame sequences only and omits some clones. Under half of the omission traces to an unresolved V gene where checked; the cause of the rest is unknown. V, J and clone size derive from that table, while D and trimming were established from the DNA sequence. The sample table holds 7,000 to 9,000 clones, of which roughly four fifths were seen once. The top ten constitute 15% to 20% of the sample.

The time point tag for this specimen amounts to: pre-treatment baseline. Blood samples were taken at two points: before treatment (T0) and at week 3 (W3), which came after the first cycle of checkpoint blockade. Except for two patients with rapid clinical progression, response was assessed 12 weeks after the first infusion by RECIST 1.1; disease control meant complete response, partial response or stable disease. Any patient who had received prior systemic cancer treatment, was on concomitant immunosuppressant therapy or had synchronous other active malignancies was excluded. Bulk PBMC and plasma cell-free DNA were both sequenced for TCR beta so that circulating cells and T cell turnover could be tracked. Lymphoprep and SepMate tubes were used to isolate PBMC from blood, and red cell lysis was then performed. QIAamp DNA Blood Mini kits were used to extract DNA from PBMC and from sorted T cell subsets.

The V and J genes are TRBV7-8 and TRBJ1-5; the D gene cannot be named for sure. This clonotype was sampled from a human donor with melanoma. The input for sequencing was blood, taken from a patient treated with checkpoint blockade. CDR3 reads: CASSPLGLGLGQPQHF. The base sequence is TGTGCCAGCAGCCCTCTGGGATTAGGGTTGGGTCAGCCCCAGCATTTT.